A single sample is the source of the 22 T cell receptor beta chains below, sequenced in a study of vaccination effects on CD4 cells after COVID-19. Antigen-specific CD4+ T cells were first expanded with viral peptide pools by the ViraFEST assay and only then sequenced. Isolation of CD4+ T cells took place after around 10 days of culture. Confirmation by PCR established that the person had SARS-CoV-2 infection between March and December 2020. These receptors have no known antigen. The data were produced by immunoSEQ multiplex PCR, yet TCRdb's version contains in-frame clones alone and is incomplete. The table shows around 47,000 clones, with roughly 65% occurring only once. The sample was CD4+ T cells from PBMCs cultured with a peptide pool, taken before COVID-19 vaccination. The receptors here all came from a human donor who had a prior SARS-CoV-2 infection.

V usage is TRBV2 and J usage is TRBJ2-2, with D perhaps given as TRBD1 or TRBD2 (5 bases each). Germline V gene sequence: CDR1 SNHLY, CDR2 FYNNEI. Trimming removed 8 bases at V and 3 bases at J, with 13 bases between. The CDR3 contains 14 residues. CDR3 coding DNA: TGTGCCAGCCGAGGGCGCAGGGACACCGGGGAGCTGTTTTTT. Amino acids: CASRGRRDTGELFF.

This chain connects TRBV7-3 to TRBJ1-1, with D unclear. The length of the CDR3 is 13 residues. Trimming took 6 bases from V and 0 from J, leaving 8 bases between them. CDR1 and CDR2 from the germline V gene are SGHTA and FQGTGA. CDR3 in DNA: TGTGCCAGCAGACTGAACATGAACACTGAAGCTTTCTTT. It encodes CASRLNMNTEAFF.

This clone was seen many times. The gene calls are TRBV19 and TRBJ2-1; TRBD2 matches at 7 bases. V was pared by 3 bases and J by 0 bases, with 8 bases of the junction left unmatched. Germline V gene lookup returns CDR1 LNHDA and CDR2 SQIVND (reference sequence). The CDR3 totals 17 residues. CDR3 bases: TGTGCCAGTAGTATCTTGGTTGGCGGGGGCTCCTACAATGAGCAGTTCTTC. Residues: CASSILVGGGSYNEQFF.

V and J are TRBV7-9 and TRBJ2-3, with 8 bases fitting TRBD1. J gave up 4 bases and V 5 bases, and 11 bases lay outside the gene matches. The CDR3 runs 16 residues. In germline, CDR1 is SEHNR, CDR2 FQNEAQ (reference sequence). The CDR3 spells CASSDPIRGRADTQYF. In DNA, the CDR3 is TGTGCCAGCAGCGACCCCATCAGGGGGCGTGCAGATACGCAGTATTTT.

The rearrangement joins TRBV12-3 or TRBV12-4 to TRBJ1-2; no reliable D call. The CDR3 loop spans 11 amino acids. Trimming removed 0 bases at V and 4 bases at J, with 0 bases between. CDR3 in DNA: TGTGCCAGCAGTTTAGCCTATGGCTACACCTTC. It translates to CASSLAYGYTF.

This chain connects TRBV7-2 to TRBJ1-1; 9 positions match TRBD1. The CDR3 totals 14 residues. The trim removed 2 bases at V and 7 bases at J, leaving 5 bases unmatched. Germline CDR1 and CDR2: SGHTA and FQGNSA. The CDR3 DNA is TGTGCCAGCAGCTTACTGGGACAGGGTAATGAAGCTTTCTTT. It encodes CASSLLGQGNEAFF. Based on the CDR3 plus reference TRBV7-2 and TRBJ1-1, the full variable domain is GAGVSQSPSNKVTEKGKDVELRCDPISGHTALYWYRQSLGQGLEFLIYFQGNSAPDKSGLPSDRFSAERTGGSVSTLTIQRTQQEDSAVYLCASSLLGQGNEAFFGQGTRLTVV.

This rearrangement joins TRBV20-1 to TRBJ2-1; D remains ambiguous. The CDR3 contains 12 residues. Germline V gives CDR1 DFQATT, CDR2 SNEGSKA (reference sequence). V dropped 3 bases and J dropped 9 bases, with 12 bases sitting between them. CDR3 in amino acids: CSASGGVREQFF. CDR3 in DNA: TGCAGTGCTAGTGGCGGAGTCCGTGAGCAGTTCTTC.

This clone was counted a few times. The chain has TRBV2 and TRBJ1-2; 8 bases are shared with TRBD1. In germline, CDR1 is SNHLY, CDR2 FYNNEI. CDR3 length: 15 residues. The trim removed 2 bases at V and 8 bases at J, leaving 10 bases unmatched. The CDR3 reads CASSESTGAWGGYTF. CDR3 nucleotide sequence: TGTGCCAGCAGTGAATCGACAGGGGCATGGGGGGGCTACACCTTC.

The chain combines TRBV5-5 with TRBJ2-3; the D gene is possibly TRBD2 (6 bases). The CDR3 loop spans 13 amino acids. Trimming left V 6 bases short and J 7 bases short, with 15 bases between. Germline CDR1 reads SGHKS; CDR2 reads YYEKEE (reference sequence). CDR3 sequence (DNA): TGTGCCAGCACCCTTGCAGGAGGGAATACGCAGTATTTT. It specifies CASTLAGGNTQYF.

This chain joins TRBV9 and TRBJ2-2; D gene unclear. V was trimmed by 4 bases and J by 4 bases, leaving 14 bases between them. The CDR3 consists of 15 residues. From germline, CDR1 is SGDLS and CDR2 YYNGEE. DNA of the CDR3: TGTGCCAGCAGCATGCAGGTTGGGGTCACCGGGGAGCTGTTTTTT. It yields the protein CASSMQVGVTGELFF.

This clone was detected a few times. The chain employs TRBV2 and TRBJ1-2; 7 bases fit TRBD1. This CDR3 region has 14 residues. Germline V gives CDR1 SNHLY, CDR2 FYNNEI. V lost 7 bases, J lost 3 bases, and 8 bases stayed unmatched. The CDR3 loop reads CASIGRQGDYGYTF. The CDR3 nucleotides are TGTGCCAGCATCGGCAGGCAGGGGGACTATGGCTACACCTTC.

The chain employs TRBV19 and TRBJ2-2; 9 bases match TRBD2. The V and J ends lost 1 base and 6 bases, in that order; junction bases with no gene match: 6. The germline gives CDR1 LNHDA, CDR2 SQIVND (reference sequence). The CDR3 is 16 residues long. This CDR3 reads CASSIGVSGSSGELFF. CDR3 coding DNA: TGTGCCAGTAGTATAGGTGTTAGCGGGAGCTCCGGGGAGCTGTTTTTT.

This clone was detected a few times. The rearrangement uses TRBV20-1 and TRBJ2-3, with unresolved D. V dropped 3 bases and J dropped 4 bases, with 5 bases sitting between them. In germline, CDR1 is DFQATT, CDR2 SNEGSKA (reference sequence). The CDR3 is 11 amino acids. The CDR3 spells CSASRADTQYF. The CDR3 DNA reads TGCAGTGCTAGTAGGGCAGATACGCAGTATTTT.

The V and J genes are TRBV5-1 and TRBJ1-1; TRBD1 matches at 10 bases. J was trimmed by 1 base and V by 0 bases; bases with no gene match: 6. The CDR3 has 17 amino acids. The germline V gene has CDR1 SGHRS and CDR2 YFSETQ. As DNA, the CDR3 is TGCGCCAGCAGCTTGGGCGGGACAGGGGACCAGAACACTGAAGCTTTCTTT. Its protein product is CASSLGGTGDQNTEAFF.

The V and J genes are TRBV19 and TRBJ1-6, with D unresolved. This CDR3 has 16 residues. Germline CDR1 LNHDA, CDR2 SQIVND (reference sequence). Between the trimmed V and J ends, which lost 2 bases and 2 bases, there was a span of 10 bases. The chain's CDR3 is CASSIRENTYNSPLHF. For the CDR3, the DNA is TGTGCCAGTAGTATAAGGGAAAACACCTATAATTCACCCCTCCACTTT.

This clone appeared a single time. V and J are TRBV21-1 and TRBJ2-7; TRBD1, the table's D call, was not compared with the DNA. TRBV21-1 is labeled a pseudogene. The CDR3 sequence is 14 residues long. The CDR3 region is CASSPRDSAYEQYF. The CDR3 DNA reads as TGTGCCAGCAGCCCACGGGACAGCGCCTACGAGCAGTACTTC.

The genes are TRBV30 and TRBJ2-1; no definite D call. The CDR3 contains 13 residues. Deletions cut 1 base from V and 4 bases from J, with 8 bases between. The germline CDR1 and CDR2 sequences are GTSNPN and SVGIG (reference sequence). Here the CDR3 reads CAWSGLTYNEQFF. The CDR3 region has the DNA TGTGCCTGGAGTGGACTGACTTACAATGAGCAGTTCTTC. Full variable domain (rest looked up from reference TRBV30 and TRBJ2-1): SQTIHQWPATLVQPVGSPLSLECTVEGTSNPNLYWYRQAAGRGLQLLFYSVGIGQISSEVPQNLSASRPQDRQFILSSKKLLLSDSGFYLCAWSGLTYNEQFFGPGTRLTVL.

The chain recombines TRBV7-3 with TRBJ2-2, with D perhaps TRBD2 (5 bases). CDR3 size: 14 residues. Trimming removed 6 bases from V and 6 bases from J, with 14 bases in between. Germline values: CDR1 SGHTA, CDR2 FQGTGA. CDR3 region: CASRPTDFAGELFF. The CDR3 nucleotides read TGTGCCAGCAGACCCACGGACTTCGCCGGGGAGCTGTTTTTT.

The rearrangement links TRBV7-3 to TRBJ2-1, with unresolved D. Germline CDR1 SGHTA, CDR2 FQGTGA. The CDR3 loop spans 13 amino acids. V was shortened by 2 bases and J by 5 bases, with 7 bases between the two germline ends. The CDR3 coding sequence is TGTGCCAGCAGCTTATACCCGGACAATGAGCAGTTCTTC. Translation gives CASSLYPDNEQFF.

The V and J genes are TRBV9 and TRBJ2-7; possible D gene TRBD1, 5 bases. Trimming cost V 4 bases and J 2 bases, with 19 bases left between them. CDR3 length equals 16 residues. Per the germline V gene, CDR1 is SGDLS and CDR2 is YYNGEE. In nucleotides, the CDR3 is TGTGCCAGCAGCACATCAAGGGGATACCCTACCTACGAGCAGTACTTC. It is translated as CASSTSRGYPTYEQYF.

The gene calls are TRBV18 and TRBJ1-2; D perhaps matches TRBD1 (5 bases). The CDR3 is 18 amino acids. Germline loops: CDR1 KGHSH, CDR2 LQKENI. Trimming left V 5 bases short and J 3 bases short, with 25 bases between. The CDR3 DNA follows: TGTGCCAGCTCAGTCGAGCCCCCTGGGTGGGGCGCGTACTATGGCTACACCTTC. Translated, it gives CASSVEPPGWGAYYGYTF.

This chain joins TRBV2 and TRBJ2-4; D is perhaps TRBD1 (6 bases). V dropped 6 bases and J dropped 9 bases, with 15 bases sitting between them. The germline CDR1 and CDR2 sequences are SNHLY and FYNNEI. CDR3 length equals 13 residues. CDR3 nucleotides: TGTGCCAGCAGGGTACAGGGTTTGGTCATTCAGTACTTC. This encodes CASRVQGLVIQYF.